This TCR beta chain was profiled in a study of T cell clonality in common variable immunodeficiency. This clone was counted ten times or more. Its antigen is unknown. Blood samples were heparinized, about 4.5 to 9 ml per donor. Sequencing input was equivalent genomic DNA from CVID and controls. The protocol was immunoSEQ multiplex PCR, while the TCRdb copy is restricted to in-frame clones and leaves out a portion. This sample has 20,000 to 30,000 clones, each found more than once. Study-level points and caveats: Common variable immunodeficiency TCR beta sequences reportedly had fewer deletions and N-nucleotide insertions. Compared with controls, CVID subjects had fewer shared TCRbeta clones.

Sequenced input: peripheral blood mononuclear cells. This clonotype was obtained from a human donor with common variable immunodeficiency.

CDR3 bases read: TGTGCCAGCTCGATCGAACAGGGAGGGTTCTACGAG. Translating it yields CASSIEQGGFYE. The entire CDR3 sequence reads CASSIEQGGFYEQYF. The chain is built from TRBV18 and TRBJ2-7; the D gene is possibly TRBD2 (7 bases). The read ends 3 residues shy of where the CDR3 ends; the end is completed using the germline J gene. Trimming removed 6 bases from V and 3 bases from J, with 18 bases in between. Looked up from germline, CDR1 is KGHSH and CDR2 is LQKENI. This CDR3 region has 15 residues.